Sequencing of this T cell receptor beta chain was carried out in a study of T cell responses to AZD1222 COVID-19 vaccine. Study observations and caveats: CD4 TCRs covered the whole spike, strongest at regions 160-218 and 743-854. Receipt of two AZD1222 doses was followed by a rise in Spike-specific TCR breadth and depth. Unmutated regions of variants are reportedly targeted by nearly half of spike-specific TCRs.

The CDR3 is 11 residues long. V lost 3 bases and J lost 10; bases outside the gene matches: 2. CDR1 is SNHLY, CDR2 FYNNEI, per germline. A word on this clone: Its antigen is as yet unknown.

Repertoires were generated with immunoSEQ multiplex PCR, while TCRdb's copy carries only in-frame clones and drops some. The data contain more than 75,000 clones, roughly four fifths of them singletons. The receptor was isolated from an adult who received the AZD1222 COVID-19 vaccine. The chain joins TRBV2 to TRBJ1-1; 7 positions match TRBD1. The material was peripheral blood, obtained 28 days after the second AZD1222 dose. CDR3 DNA: TGTGCCAGCAGTGACAGGGGGGCAGCTTTCTTT. It yields the protein CASSDRGAAFF.